The 10 T cell receptor beta chains below come from one sample, sequenced in a study of cytomegalovirus exposure and HLA in healthy donors. In the PCR, 60 Vbeta and 13 Jbeta primers were used. The table came from immunoSEQ multiplex PCR; TCRdb's copy has only in-frame clones and leaves some out. The data hold about 190,000 clones, with around four fifths observed a single time. Sequenced: PBMCs. Every receptor here comes from a woman in her thirties or forties in good health and CMV-seronegative.

The chain carries TRBV19 and TRBJ1-5; D is possibly TRBD1 (5 bases). With 1 base removed from V and 7 bases from J, the gap between germline ends came to 11 bases. The CDR3 extends over 14 amino acids. The germline CDR1 and CDR2 sequences are LNHDA and SQIVND (reference sequence). Here the CDR3 DNA reads TGTGCCAGTAGTATAGGGTTAGGGGAACAGCCCCAGCATTTT. It is translated as CASSIGLGEQPQHF.

This clone was counted only a few times. The V and J genes are TRBV5-1 and TRBJ2-1; 7 nucleotides match TRBD2. CDR3 size: 16 residues. V gave up 5 bases and J gave up 4 bases; unmatched junction bases: 12. Germline assignment: CDR1 SGHRS and CDR2 YFSETQ. CDR3 bases: TGCGCCAGCAGAAACGGGGCTAGCGGAGGGTACAATGAGCAGTTCTTC. This translates into CASRNGASGGYNEQFF.

J is TRBJ2-3 and V is TRBV5-4; the D gene is possibly TRBD2 (6 bases). The germline CDR1 and CDR2 sequences are SGHNT and YYREEE (reference sequence). The CDR3 runs 13 residues. Trimming removed 9 bases from V and 3 bases from J, with 14 bases in between. CDR3 sequence reads: CAIEVGGTDTQYF. CDR3 coding DNA: TGTGCCATAGAGGTGGGGGGAACAGATACGCAGTATTTT.

The V call is TRBV6-5, the J call TRBJ1-4; D not resolved. The V gene's germline CDR1 is MNHEY and CDR2 SVGAGI. The CDR3 consists of 13 residues. Trimming took 5 bases from V and 6 from J, leaving 10 bases between them. The CDR3 loop is CASSEVRDEKLFF. The CDR3 DNA follows: TGTGCCAGCAGTGAAGTGAGGGATGAAAAACTGTTTTTT.

The chain links TRBV14 to TRBJ2-6; 7 bases are a match to TRBD1. This CDR3 spans 16 amino acids. CDR1 is SGHDN and CDR2 is FVKESK in the germline V gene. The junction had 12 bases not matched to a gene; V was cut back by 9 bases and J by 4 bases. CDR3 sequence (DNA): TGTGCCAGTAACCCGGGACAGTTCTCCGGGGCCAACGTCCTGACTTTC. Amino acid sequence: CASNPGQFSGANVLTF.

Turning to this clone: At one of its ends the junction is not consistent with the germline gene, which may arise from a read error. This chain uses TRBV7-9 with TRBJ1-1; tentative D call: TRBD1 (6 bases). Germline V CDR1 and CDR2: SEHNR, FQNEAQ (reference sequence). The CDR3 totals 15 residues. CDR3 bases: TGTTCCAGCAGCTTAGGGGGGGGCCAGCTCACTGAAGCTTTCTTT. Translating it yields CSSSLGGGQLTEAFF.

The chain has TRBV10-3 and TRBJ2-1, with D perhaps being TRBD1 or TRBD2 (6 bases each). Looked up from germline, CDR1 is ENHRY and CDR2 is SYGVKD. V lost 6 bases, J lost 10 bases, and 13 bases lay in between. The CDR3 sequence is 12 residues long. CDR3 protein: CAIREEGDEQFF. CDR3 coding DNA: TGTGCCATCAGGGAGGAGGGGGACGAGCAGTTCTTC.

The chain joins TRBV4-3 to TRBJ2-3, with 9 bases matching TRBD2. CDR1 and CDR2 (germline): LGHNA, YSLEER. The CDR3 has 16 residues. V was clipped by 4 bases and J by 2 bases; unmatched bases: 7. CDR3 coding DNA: TGCGCCAGCAGCCCCGTAGCGGGAGAGTACACAGATACGCAGTATTTT. Translating gives CASSPVAGEYTDTQYF.

The chain carries TRBV9 and TRBJ1-2, with 8 nucleotides matching TRBD1. The CDR3 runs 16 residues. The V and J ends lost 1 base and 6 bases, in that order; junction bases with no gene match: 11. The germline V gene has CDR1 SGDLS and CDR2 YYNGEE. The CDR3 DNA follows: TGTGCCAGCAGCGTATCTGGATTTACAGGGGGTGATGGCTACACCTTC. Protein product: CASSVSGFTGGDGYTF.

The rearrangement joins TRBV4-3 to TRBJ1-6; D is undetermined. Trimming removed 1 base at V and 5 bases at J, with 9 bases between. Germline lookup yields CDR1 LGHNA and CDR2 YSLEER. The CDR3 is made up of 15 amino acids. The CDR3 sequence: CASSQGFQDNSPLHF. The CDR3 nucleotides are TGCGCCAGCAGCCAAGGGTTCCAGGATAATTCACCCCTCCACTTT.